Listed here are 26 T cell receptor beta chains from one sample, sequenced in a study of T cell responses to AZD1222 COVID-19 vaccine. TCRdb's table, derived via immunoSEQ multiplex PCR, lists solely in-frame clones and lacks some. The sample shows 75,000 to 100,000 clones, 80% to 90% of them seen only once. This specimen consisted of peripheral blood, obtained on day 0 of AZD1222 vaccination. Receptor source: an adult in good health.

The rearrangement joins TRBV19 to TRBJ1-5, with TRBD1 as a possible D gene (5 bases). Germline V gene data show CDR1 as LNHDA and CDR2 as SQIVND (reference sequence). V was trimmed by 5 bases and J by 5 bases, leaving 10 bases between them. This CDR3 region has 13 residues. The CDR3 sequence: CASSRRGDQPQHF. CDR3 coding DNA: TGTGCCAGTAGTCGCCGGGGCGATCAGCCCCAGCATTTT.

The J gene is TRBJ1-3, the V gene TRBV7-2; D gene unclear. The germline V gene encodes CDR1 SGHTA and CDR2 FQGNSA. The CDR3 covers 16 residues. V was trimmed by 5 bases and J by 4 bases, leaving 18 bases between them. The chain's CDR3 is CASSAAYRGRGNTIYF. For the CDR3, the DNA is TGTGCCAGCAGCGCCGCCTATCGGGGTAGGGGAAACACCATATATTTT.

The chain employs TRBV6-2 or TRBV6-3 and TRBJ1-5; no clear D. Germline loops: CDR1 MNHEY, CDR2 SVGEGT. The V end was cut by 5 bases, the J end by 6 bases, with 8 bases between. The CDR3 has 12 residues. DNA of the CDR3: TGTGCCAGCAGTATAGGGTTTCAGCCCCAGCATTTT. Translating it yields CASSIGFQPQHF.

The chain combines TRBV7-9 with TRBJ1-4; the D gene is possibly TRBD1 (5 bases). CDR1 is SEHNR and CDR2 is FQNEAQ in the germline V gene (reference sequence). This CDR3 is 15 amino acids long. Trimming cost V 5 bases and J 5 bases, with 15 bases left between them. The CDR3 is CASSPRGRQNEKLFF. The CDR3 coding sequence is TGTGCCAGCAGCCCGAGGGGTCGGCAAAATGAAAAACTGTTTTTT. The full variable domain, with the rest looked up from reference TRBV7-9 and TRBJ1-4, is DTGVSQNPRHKITKRGQNVTFRCDPISEHNRLYWYRQTLGQGPEFLTYFQNEAQLEKSRLLSDRFSAERPKGSFSTLEIQRTEQGDSAMYLCASSPRGRQNEKLFFGSGTQLSVL.

This clone appeared a single time. Other DNA sequences in this specimen translate into the identical CDR3. The CDR3 bases are TGCGCCAGCAGCTTGGGGGGGACTAACTATGGCTACACCTTC. This gives the protein CASSLGGTNYGYTF. The chain links TRBV5-1 to TRBJ1-2; weak D call: TRBD1 (5 bases). Trimming cost V 0 bases and J 0 bases, with 6 bases left between them. The length of the CDR3 is 14 residues. Germline V CDR1 and CDR2: SGHRS, YFSETQ.

V is TRBV30 and J is TRBJ1-1; 9 bases are a match to TRBD1. The length of the CDR3 is 15 residues. J was trimmed by 6 bases and V by 0 bases; bases with no gene match: 8. CDR1 and CDR2 (germline): GTSNPN, SVGIG (reference sequence). CDR3 nucleotides: TGTGCCTGGAGTGTCTTAGGGACAGGGAAGGCTGAAGCTTTCTTT. Protein: CAWSVLGTGKAEAFF.

The chain links TRBV6-5 to TRBJ1-6; D call uncertain. This CDR3 is built from 13 residues. Germline assignment: CDR1 MNHEY and CDR2 SVGAGI. CDR3 residues: CATTIDYNSPLHF. The DNA of the CDR3 is TGTGCTACCACAATAGACTATAATTCACCCCTCCACTTT.

This sequence joins TRBV7-2 and TRBJ2-1; 8 bases agree with TRBD1. The CDR3 runs to 15 residues. Losses at the gene ends were 6 bases for V and 2 bases for J; bases not matched to a gene: 6. CDR1 and CDR2 (germline): SGHTA, FQGNSA. CDR3 sequence (DNA): TGTGCCAGCAGGGACACAGGGGGTCCCTACAATGAGCAGTTCTTC. This translates into CASRDTGGPYNEQFF.

This chain connects TRBV3-1 (or the pseudogene TRBV3-2) to TRBJ2-2, with a possible D match to TRBD1 (5 bases). Trimming pared 4 bases from V and 7 bases from J, leaving 13 bases between. There are 14 residues in the CDR3. Germline CDR1 and CDR2: LGHDT and YNNKEL (reference sequence). The DNA for the CDR3 is TGTGCCAGCAGCCCCACGTGGGGCATCGGGGAGCTGTTTTTT. Protein sequence: CASSPTWGIGELFF.

V gene TRBV11-1 combines with J gene TRBJ1-5; D perhaps matches TRBD1 (5 bases). The CDR3 runs 13 residues. Trimming removed 5 bases at V and 6 bases at J, with 11 bases between. Germline loops: CDR1 SGHAT, CDR2 FQDESV (reference sequence). The CDR3 here is CASSRDASQPQHF. CDR3 sequence (DNA): TGTGCCAGCAGCCGGGACGCAAGTCAGCCCCAGCATTTT.

The V call is TRBV6-5, the J call TRBJ2-4, with 8 nucleotides matching TRBD2. Germline V gives CDR1 MNHEY, CDR2 SVGAGI. The J segment lost 6 bases and the V segment lost 7 bases, leaving 8 bases of the junction unmatched. The CDR3 extends over 14 amino acids. CDR3 loop: CASTAGGAGNIQYF. The CDR3 DNA reads TGTGCCAGCACCGCCGGGGGGGCTGGAAACATTCAGTACTTC.

V gene TRBV3-1 (or the pseudogene TRBV3-2) combines with J gene TRBJ2-3; the D gene could be TRBD1 or TRBD2 (5 bases each). The CDR3 contains 17 residues. The V gene's germline CDR1 is LGHDT and CDR2 YNNKEL (reference sequence). Trimming removed 4 bases from V and 6 bases from J, with 23 bases in between. The CDR3 loop reads CASSLGTVLERGDTQYF. The DNA for the CDR3 is TGTGCCAGCAGCCTGGGGACCGTACTAGAAAGAGGCGATACGCAGTATTTT.

V usage is TRBV19 and J usage is TRBJ2-1, with 7 bases aligning to TRBD1. The CDR3 loop spans 17 amino acids. V was clipped by 6 bases and J by 3 bases; unmatched bases: 14. The V gene's germline CDR1 is LNHDA and CDR2 SQIVND (reference sequence). The CDR3: CASRTYGQAMDYNEQFF. As DNA, the CDR3 is TGTGCCAGTAGAACCTATGGACAGGCGATGGACTACAATGAGCAGTTCTTC.

The rearrangement links TRBV14 to TRBJ1-4; no definite D call. V lost 1 base, J lost 4 bases, and 7 bases lay in between. Per germline, CDR1 SGHDN and CDR2 FVKESK. The CDR3 totals 14 residues. The CDR3 reads CASSQGTDNEKLFF. CDR3 in DNA: TGTGCCAGCAGCCAAGGCACAGATAATGAAAAACTGTTTTTT.

V gene TRBV27 combines with J gene TRBJ2-2, with a tentative D call TRBD1 (5 bases). Trimming cost V 6 bases and J 1 base, with 12 bases left between them. Germline CDR1 is MNHEY and CDR2 is SMNVEV (reference sequence). The CDR3 is 15 residues long. The CDR3 DNA reads TGTGCCAGCAGCCGTCAGGGTCGGAACACCGGGGAGCTGTTTTTT. Encoded protein: CASSRQGRNTGELFF.

The count of this clone is one. This chain uses TRBV7-9 with TRBJ2-7; D possibly corresponds to TRBD2 (5 bases). This CDR3 spans 13 amino acids. The germline gives CDR1 SEHNR, CDR2 FQNEAQ (reference sequence). Trimming took off 0 bases at V and 3 bases at J, with 6 bases between the two ends. CDR3: CASSLAGLYEQYF. Written as DNA, the CDR3 is TGTGCCAGCAGCTTAGCCGGACTCTACGAGCAGTACTTC.

The chain is built from TRBV2 and TRBJ1-4, with TRBD1 matching over 8 bases. The CDR3 is made up of 12 amino acids. Trimming cost V 10 bases and J 7 bases; bases outside gene matches: 5. The germline CDR1 and CDR2 sequences are SNHLY and FYNNEI. As DNA, the CDR3 is TGTGCCACGCAGGGGGCGGGTGAAAAACTGTTTTTT. Its protein product is CATQGAGEKLFF. The full variable domain, with the rest looked up from reference TRBV2 and TRBJ1-4, is EPEVTQTPSHQVTQMGQEVILRCVPISNHLYFYWYRQILGQKVEFLVSFYNNEISEKSEIFDDQFSVERPDGSNFTLKIRSTKLEDSAMYFCATQGAGEKLFFGSGTQLSVL.

This clone was recorded once. The gene calls are TRBV18 and TRBJ1-1; no firm D call. V lost 6 bases to trimming and J lost 1 base, with 9 bases between them. Per the germline V gene, CDR1 is KGHSH and CDR2 is LQKENI. CDR3 length: 13 amino acids. CDR3 in DNA: TGTGCCAGCTCGGGTGGCAGGAACACTGAAGCTTTCTTT. Its protein is CASSGGRNTEAFF.

V usage is TRBV9 and J usage is TRBJ2-1; D is undetermined. CDR1 is SGDLS and CDR2 is YYNGEE in the germline V gene. The CDR3 runs to 15 residues. V lost 0 bases to trimming and J lost 2 bases, with 9 bases between them. Written as DNA, the CDR3 is TGTGCCAGCAGCGTAGCGGCTAACACCTACAATGAGCAGTTCTTC. This encodes CASSVAANTYNEQFF.

The chain employs TRBV7-3 and TRBJ2-5, with a tentative D call TRBD1 (5 bases). CDR1 SGHTA and CDR2 FQGTGA come from the germline V gene. V lost 5 bases and J lost 2, with 9 bases in between. CDR3 length: 13 amino acids. CDR3 sequence: CASSPGHQETQYF. As DNA, the CDR3 is TGTGCCAGCAGCCCAGGACATCAAGAGACCCAGTACTTC.

A few counts support this clone. The chain links TRBV4-3 to TRBJ2-2, with D unclear. CDR3 length: 17 residues. V was clipped by 3 bases and J by 3 bases, with 17 bases between them. Per germline, CDR1 LGHNA and CDR2 YSLEER. The CDR3 loop reads CASSHPSPEDHTGELFF. The CDR3, as DNA: TGCGCCAGCAGCCATCCGTCCCCCGAGGATCACACCGGGGAGCTGTTTTTT.

The rearrangement links TRBV6-5 to TRBJ1-3, with D uncertain. The CDR3 spans 14 residues. Germline CDR1 reads MNHEY; CDR2 reads SVGAGI. Trimming stripped 6 bases from V and 1 base from J, with 10 bases between. The CDR3 nucleotides are TGTGCCAGCAGGCCTCGGATATCTGGAAACACCATATATTTT. Protein: CASRPRISGNTIYF.

The chain has TRBV28 and TRBJ2-7; 7 bases are shared with TRBD2. Germline assignment: CDR1 MDHEN and CDR2 SYDVKM. After removal of 8 bases from V and 2 bases from J, the junction contained 12 bases not matched to a gene. The CDR3 is 15 residues long. CDR3 residues: CASGNRGGRPYEQYF. CDR3 nucleotide sequence: TGTGCCAGCGGAAATCGGGGCGGGAGACCCTACGAGCAGTACTTC.

This chain joins TRBV11-2 and TRBJ2-3; TRBD1 is a possible D gene (6 bases). Trimming took off 6 bases at V and 5 bases at J, with 15 bases between the two ends. This CDR3 region has 14 residues. Looked up from germline, CDR1 is SGHAT and CDR2 is FQNNGV. The CDR3 region has the DNA TGTGCCAGCAGAACAGGGAGTGCAGGAGATACGCAGTATTTT. It translates to CASRTGSAGDTQYF. Together with reference TRBV11-2 and TRBJ2-3, the CDR3 gives the full variable domain: EAGVAQSPRYKIIEKRQSVAFWCNPISGHATLYWYQQILGQGPKLLIQFQNNGVVDDSQLPKDRFSAERLKGVDSTLKIQPAKLEDSAVYLCASRTGSAGDTQYFGPGTRLTVL.

J is TRBJ2-1 and V is TRBV11-3, with D perhaps being TRBD1 or TRBD2 (6 bases each). The CDR3 is 18 amino acids. Germline V gene lookup returns CDR1 SGHNT and CDR2 YENEEA. Trimming removed 0 bases at V and 2 bases at J, with 17 bases between. The CDR3 spells CASSLDQGGTTTYNEQFF. The DNA of the CDR3 is TGTGCCAGCAGCTTAGATCAAGGGGGGACAACTACCTACAATGAGCAGTTCTTC.

The chain employs TRBV7-2 and TRBJ1-2; tentatively, D is TRBD1 (5 bases). The CDR3 extends over 15 amino acids. V was pared by 1 base and J by 3 bases, with 12 bases between. Germline lookup yields CDR1 SGHTA and CDR2 FQGNSA. CDR3 DNA sequence: TGTGCCAGCAGCTTAGATTTGCGGGGGGACTATGGCTACACCTTC. Amino acids: CASSLDLRGDYGYTF.